The entry below gives a single T cell receptor (beta chain) sequence along with its context. Its antigen is not identified. Clones were read by immunoSEQ multiplex PCR, and TCRdb kept only the in-frame ones, dropping some. The sample has tens of thousands of clones; over 80% are singletons. This specimen belongs to a study of graft-versus-host responses after intestinal transplantation. Study background: All recipients got anti-thymocyte globulin induction, then tacrolimus and steroids for roughly three years.

Study results and caveats: High graft-versus-host to host-versus-graft clonal ratios were found in allografts of patients who had graft-donor T cell macrochimerism. The study associated peak circulating GvH clone levels with early post-transplant HvG declines. The marrow of recipients harbored GvH clones, and ileum or blood showed some of them first.

The CDR3 is made up of 13 amino acids. Germline CDR1 is KGHSH and CDR2 is LQKENI. The J segment lost 1 base and the V segment lost 7 bases, leaving 0 bases of the junction unmatched. Sequenced material: PBMCs, taken roughly 860 days after a first intestinal transplant, on the day of a second. The chain joins TRBV18 to TRBJ2-3, with 9 bases matching TRBD2. The sequence was obtained from a human patient who received an intestinal transplant, so some T cells may come from the graft donor. The CDR3 loop reads CASWTSGTDTQYF. As DNA, the CDR3 is TGTGCCAGCTGGACTAGCGGCACAGATACGCAGTATTTT.